These 21 T cell receptor beta chains came from one sample sequenced in a study of neurological immune-mediated disorders. TCRdb re-called the 5' RACE reads with MiXCR, one entry per CDR3 protein. The sample records some 83,000 distinct CDR3 sequences, 2.5% to 3% being singletons. The sequencing sample was made of PBMCs. The receptor source for this set is a woman between 25 and 40 years old with multiple sclerosis.

This clonotype was observed at least ten times. V usage is TRBV7-8 and J usage is TRBJ2-1; D remains unclear. V was cut by 6 bases and J by 0 bases, with 12 bases left in between. This CDR3 has 15 residues. The V gene's germline CDR1 is SGHVS and CDR2 FQNEAQ. The CDR3 bases are TGTGCCAGCAGTTCCGACCATAGCTCCTACAATGAGCAGTTCTTC. The encoded protein is CASSSDHSSYNEQFF.

This clonotype was detected ten times or more. The V and J genes are TRBV28 and TRBJ2-1; D assignment may be TRBD1 or TRBD2 (5 bases each). There are 15 residues in the CDR3. Per germline, CDR1 MDHEN and CDR2 SYDVKM. Deletions cut 5 bases from V and 4 bases from J, with 15 bases between. The CDR3 reads CASSAPGTAYNEQFF. CDR3 bases: TGTGCCAGCAGTGCTCCAGGGACCGCGTACAATGAGCAGTTCTTC.

Many counts were recorded for this clonotype. This sequence joins TRBV6-4 and TRBJ2-2; D not resolved. Germline assignment: CDR1 MRHNA and CDR2 SNTAGT. The CDR3 length is 13 residues. The V end lost 2 bases, the J end lost 5 bases, and 6 bases lay between the germline ends. This CDR3 is CASSDRETGELFF. The CDR3, as DNA: TGTGCCAGCAGTGACAGGGAAACCGGGGAGCTGTTTTTT.

The sample holds many counts of this clonotype. The chain has TRBV5-1 and TRBJ1-1; the D is unclear. V was cut by 4 bases and J by 1 base, with 14 bases left in between. The CDR3 loop spans 15 amino acids. From germline, CDR1 is SGHRS and CDR2 YFSETQ. The CDR3 is CASSIDPMGNTEAFF. The CDR3 nucleotides are TGCGCCAGCAGCATCGATCCTATGGGGAACACTGAAGCTTTCTTT.

Ten or more counts support this clonotype. V usage is TRBV20-1 and J usage is TRBJ2-2; 10 bases agree with TRBD1. This CDR3 comprises 15 residues. V shed 8 bases, J shed 3 bases, and the junction held 9 bases outside the gene matches. Per the germline V gene, CDR1 is DFQATT and CDR2 is SNEGSKA (reference sequence). DNA for the CDR3: TGCAGTTCAAAGGTTGGGACAGGGGACACCGGGGAGCTGTTTTTT. It specifies CSSKVGTGDTGELFF.

The genes are TRBV2 and TRBJ1-2; 9 bases align to TRBD1. J gave up 8 bases and V 6 bases, and 7 bases lay outside the gene matches. CDR1 and CDR2 (germline): SNHLY, FYNNEI. The CDR3 extends over 13 amino acids. In DNA, the CDR3 is TGTGCCAGCAGCCAACAGGGGGCCGGAGGCTACACCTTC. This encodes CASSQQGAGGYTF.

The table lists this clonotype with many counts. V is TRBV10-3 and J is TRBJ2-1, with 8 bases matching TRBD2. The CDR3 totals 16 residues. CDR1 is ENHRY, CDR2 SYGVKD, per germline. Unmatched junction bases numbered 15, after V lost 10 bases and J lost 4 bases. This chain's CDR3 is CATQPEGLDPYNEQFF. The CDR3 DNA is TGTGCCACCCAACCAGAGGGACTAGATCCTTACAATGAGCAGTTCTTC.

This clonotype was recorded many times. This rearrangement joins TRBV20-1 to TRBJ2-7; no definite D call. CDR1 is DFQATT, CDR2 SNEGSKA, per germline (reference sequence). Trimming removed 3 bases from V and 3 bases from J, with 18 bases in between. The CDR3 length is 15 residues. For the CDR3, the DNA is TGCAGTGCTAGTGACACACAAAAATTTAACTACGAGCAGTACTTC. It is translated as CSASDTQKFNYEQYF.

This clonotype was counted many times. V is TRBV6-1 and J is TRBJ2-2, with a weak D call TRBD1 (6 bases). Germline CDR1 reads MNHNS; CDR2 reads SASEGT. The V end lost 6 bases, the J end lost 5 bases, and 16 bases lay between the germline ends. The CDR3 totals 15 residues. The CDR3 DNA reads TGTGCCAGCAGCACCCGACAGGCCGTAACCGGGGAGCTGTTTTTT. This codes for CASSTRQAVTGELFF.

This clonotype was recorded many times. The chain joins TRBV10-3 to TRBJ1-5, with TRBD1 matching 9 bases. There are 17 residues in the CDR3. J lost 0 bases, V lost 6 bases, and 9 bases had no gene match. Germline V lookup: CDR1 ENHRY, CDR2 SYGVKD. The CDR3 sequence: CAISPGTGSISNQPQHF. The CDR3 nucleotides read TGTGCCATCAGCCCCGGGACAGGGTCGATTAGCAATCAGCCCCAGCATTTT.

This clonotype was counted only a few times. The chain carries TRBV7-6 and TRBJ1-4; 8 nucleotides match TRBD1. The germline V gene encodes CDR1 SGHVS and CDR2 FNYEAQ. This CDR3 is 13 amino acids long. Trimming removed 5 bases from V and 7 bases from J; junction bases left unmatched: 3. The CDR3 region has the DNA TGTGCCAGCAGCCCACAGGGGGGTGAAAAACTGTTTTTT. Amino acid sequence: CASSPQGGEKLFF.

This clonotype was found many times. V usage is TRBV7-2 and J usage is TRBJ2-3, with D unclear. Germline V CDR1 and CDR2: SGHTA, FQGNSA. The CDR3 totals 11 residues. Trimming removed 5 bases at V and 4 bases at J, with 4 bases between. The CDR3: CASSEADTQYF. CDR3 DNA sequence: TGTGCCAGCAGCGAGGCAGATACGCAGTATTTT.

This clonotype has at least ten counts. CDR3: CASSLDRQGNTEAFF. The CDR3 nucleotides are TGTGCCAGCAGCTTAGATAGACAGGGGAACACTGAAGCTTTCTTT. The rearrangement uses TRBV11-2 and TRBJ1-1; TRBD1 matches 7 bases. CDR3 length: 15 residues. Germline CDR1 reads SGHAT; CDR2 reads FQNNGV. Unmatched junction bases numbered 2, after V lost 0 bases and J lost 1 base. The entire variable domain, with the rest obtained from reference TRBV11-2 and TRBJ1-1, is as follows: EAGVAQSPRYKIIEKRQSVAFWCNPISGHATLYWYQQILGQGPKLLIQFQNNGVVDDSQLPKDRFSAERLKGVDSTLKIQPAKLEDSAVYLCASSLDRQGNTEAFFGQGTRLTVV.

This clonotype was detected ten times or more. The rearrangement uses TRBV5-1 and TRBJ2-7; unclear D gene. This CDR3 has 15 amino acids. V lost 4 bases and J lost 2, with 16 bases in between. CDR1 is SGHRS and CDR2 is YFSETQ in the germline V gene. The CDR3: CASSGDPGYTYEQYF. CDR3 bases: TGCGCCAGCAGCGGCGACCCAGGATATACCTACGAGCAGTACTTC.

This clonotype has at least ten counts. The chain employs TRBV7-2 and TRBJ2-1, with TRBD2 matching over 12 bases. This CDR3 is 15 amino acids long. V lost 4 bases and J lost 7; bases outside the gene matches: 5. CDR1 SGHTA and CDR2 FQGNSA come from the germline V gene. The CDR3 sequence is CASSSGLAGINEQFF. In nucleotides, the CDR3 is TGTGCCAGCAGCTCAGGACTAGCGGGAATTAATGAGCAGTTCTTC.

This clonotype was observed at least ten times. The chain carries TRBV11-2 and TRBJ2-1; D ambiguous. Deletions cut 8 bases from V and 0 bases from J, with 11 bases between. CDR3 length equals 14 residues. Looked up from germline, CDR1 is SGHAT and CDR2 is FQNNGV. This CDR3 is CASGDWSSYNEQFF. The CDR3 DNA sequence: TGTGCCAGCGGCGACTGGAGCTCCTACAATGAGCAGTTCTTC.

In this sample, this clonotype turned up a few times. CDR3 nucleotides: TGTGCCAGCAGCCAACAGCACAATCAGCCCCAGCATTTT. This sequence encodes CASSQQHNQPQHF. J is TRBJ1-5 and V is TRBV14; the D is unclear. V lost 2 bases and J lost 3, with 5 bases in between. The CDR3 has 13 amino acids. Germline V gives CDR1 SGHDN, CDR2 FVKESK.

The table lists this clonotype with many counts. The genes are TRBV2 and TRBJ2-5; 13 bases are a match to TRBD2. V lost 5 bases, J lost 5 bases, and 11 bases stayed unmatched. The germline V gene has CDR1 SNHLY and CDR2 FYNNEI. CDR3 length: 17 amino acids. The CDR3 protein is CASSTGLAGAVGETQYF. CDR3 coding DNA: TGTGCCAGCAGTACTGGACTAGCGGGAGCGGTCGGCGAGACCCAGTACTTC.

This clonotype occurred many times. The chain couples TRBV6-2 or TRBV6-3 to TRBJ2-1; TRBD2 agrees at 9 bases. Trimming removed 7 bases from V and 7 bases from J; junction bases left unmatched: 11. The germline gives CDR1 MNHEY, CDR2 SVGEGT. The CDR3 runs to 15 residues. CDR3 amino acids: CASTLSVSGSNEQFF. CDR3 nucleotide sequence: TGTGCCAGCACCTTATCCGTTAGCGGGAGTAATGAGCAGTTCTTC.

This clonotype showed up many times. The chain employs TRBV6-2 or TRBV6-3 and TRBJ2-2, with TRBD2 identical over 8 bases. The CDR3 consists of 16 residues. CDR1 MNHEY and CDR2 SVGEGT come from the germline V gene. The V and J ends lost 2 bases and 4 bases, in that order; junction bases with no gene match: 6. CDR3 DNA: TGTGCCAGCAGTTACCGAGGACTAGCCGGCACCGGGGAGCTGTTTTTT. Translating gives CASSYRGLAGTGELFF.

There are many counts of this clonotype. V gene TRBV6-2 or TRBV6-3 combines with J gene TRBJ2-7; TRBD1 might be the D (6 bases). There are 13 residues in the CDR3. Trimming pared 6 bases from V and 5 bases from J, leaving 14 bases between. Germline loops: CDR1 MNHEY, CDR2 SVGEGT. The chain's CDR3 is CASSQGWGDEQYF. DNA for the CDR3: TGTGCCAGCAGCCAGGGGTGGGGCGACGAGCAGTACTTC.